A selection of T cell receptor beta chains follows, all from one sample in a study of T cell responses to AZD1222 COVID-19 vaccine. The data were produced by immunoSEQ multiplex PCR, yet TCRdb's version contains in-frame clones alone and is incomplete. This table holds about 120,000 clones, about 90% found once. The source was peripheral blood, collected on day 0 of AZD1222 vaccination. Receptors originate from an adult in good health. CDR3s leave out the opening cysteine and the closing phenylalanine or tryptophan.

V gene	J gene	CDR3 protein
TRBV7-2	TRBJ1-1	ASSFDGQGATEAF
TRBV6-5	TRBJ2-1	ASSSFRGSSYNEQF
TRBV29-1	TRBJ2-2	SVVGLAGTGELF
TRBV28	TRBJ2-1	ASSLFVGGYNEQF
TRBV27	TRBJ2-2	ASNPGQDNTGELF
TRBV19	TRBJ1-2	ASTGSILSANYGYT
TRBV4-3	TRBJ2-3	ASSHNSDSTDTQY
TRBV7-2	TRBJ1-1	ASSLRGTEAF
TRBV12-3/TRBV12-4	TRBJ1-1	ASSLGAGRAF
TRBV25-1	TRBJ1-1	ASSPGGMNTEAF
TRBV27	TRBJ2-6	ASSWDSTPSGANVLT
TRBV9	TRBJ1-2	ASSVDRAPNYGYT
TRBV19	TRBJ1-6	ASSISDRGYSPLH
TRBV20-1	TRBJ1-5	SASNGGGQPQH
TRBV6-5	TRBJ2-7	ASSLGQHAYEQY
TRBV5-6	TRBJ2-7	ASSIAVGGLGYEQY
TRBV3-1/TRBV3-2	TRBJ2-7	ASSQGLTRPEQY